This is a list of T cell receptor beta chains from one sample in a study of blood T cells in healthy people across ages. Via MiXCR, TCRdb re-called the 5' RACE reads, giving one row per CDR3 protein. The repertoire holds about 1.5 million distinct CDR3 sequences, roughly 43% seen once, with about 4% in the top ten. Sequenced: blood. The receptors here all came from a woman in her late teens or twenties in good health. The CDR3 runs from the conserved cysteine through the conserved F or W. The D gene is left open where the match is weak. Where a row states a size, it is once, few, many or the class of an expanded clone; other rows omit it.

len: 13
abundance: NA
j_gene: TRBJ2-1
v_gene: TRBV20-1
d_gene: NA
CDR3nt: TGCAGTGCTAGTCCCTCTCGGGGCCGCCAGACGTTCTTC
CDR3aa: CSASPSRGRQTFF

len: 14
abundance: few
j_gene: TRBJ1-2
v_gene: TRBV27
d_gene: NA
CDR3nt: TGTGCCAGTCTAACCCCCCGGACAGCCTATGGCTACACCTTC
CDR3aa: CASLTPRTAYGYTF

len: 15
abundance: NA
j_gene: TRBJ2-3
v_gene: TRBV4-3
d_gene: NA
CDR3nt: TGCGCCAGCAGCCAGCAGGGAACTAGCACAGATACGCAGTATTTT
CDR3aa: CASSQQGTSTDTQYF

len: 18
abundance: NA
j_gene: TRBJ2-2
v_gene: TRBV6-5
d_gene: TRBD2
CDR3nt: TGTGCCAGCAGTTACTTAGGGACTAGCGGGGACAGAACCGGGGAGCTGTTTTTT
CDR3aa: CASSYLGTSGDRTGELFF

len: 16
abundance: NA
j_gene: TRBJ2-5
v_gene: TRBV11-2
d_gene: TRBD1
CDR3nt: TGTGCCAGCAGCTCCTCGAGGACAGGGGTCGGGGAGACCCAGTACTTC
CDR3aa: CASSSSRTGVGETQYF

len: 12
abundance: NA
j_gene: TRBJ2-7
v_gene: TRBV20-1
d_gene: NA
CDR3nt: TGCAGTGCTAGCAGGGGGGGAGACGAGCAGTACTTC
CDR3aa: CSASRGGDEQYF

len: 17
abundance: NA
j_gene: TRBJ2-3
v_gene: TRBV20-1
d_gene: TRBD2
CDR3nt: TGCAGTGCTAGGATTGTAGGACTAGCGGACCCCACAGATACGCAGTATTTT
CDR3aa: CSARIVGLADPTDTQYF

len: 19
abundance: NA
j_gene: TRBJ2-7
v_gene: TRBV21-1
d_gene: NA
CDR3nt: TGTGCCAGCAGCTCCCAAACAGGGGGCCAGACTCTAAGCTCCTACGAGCAGTACTTC
CDR3aa: CASSSQTGGQTLSSYEQYF

len: 13
abundance: few
j_gene: TRBJ2-1
v_gene: TRBV7-8
d_gene: NA
CDR3nt: TGTGCCAGCAGCTTAGAGGGATGGAATGAGCCGTTCTTC
CDR3aa: CASSLEGWNEPFF

len: 17
abundance: NA
j_gene: TRBJ1-1
v_gene: TRBV27
d_gene: TRBD1
CDR3nt: TGTGCCAGCAGCCTATATCCCGGGACAGGGTTGGCCACTGAAGCTTTCTTT
CDR3aa: CASSLYPGTGLATEAFF

len: 13
abundance: NA
j_gene: TRBJ1-5
v_gene: TRBV7-2
d_gene: NA
CDR3nt: TGTGCCAGCAGCCCACGAATGCAATGGGCCCAGCATTTT
CDR3aa: CASSPRMQWAQHF

len: 16
abundance: few
j_gene: TRBJ1-5
v_gene: TRBV12-3/TRBV12-4
d_gene: TRBD1
CDR3nt: TGTGCCAGCAGTTCCTCCGGGACAGCAGGCAATCAGCCCCAGCATTTT
CDR3aa: CASSSSGTAGNQPQHF

len: 14
abundance: few
j_gene: TRBJ2-7
v_gene: TRBV25-1
d_gene: NA
CDR3nt: TGTGCCAGCAGGAATCCCTGGACAGACTACGAGCAGTACTTC
CDR3aa: CASRNPWTDYEQYF

len: 14
abundance: few
j_gene: TRBJ2-3
v_gene: TRBV6-2/TRBV6-3
d_gene: TRBD1
CDR3nt: TGTGCCAGCAAGATACAGGGGGCGTCAGATACGCAGTATTTT
CDR3aa: CASKIQGASDTQYF

len: 14
abundance: once
j_gene: TRBJ1-4
v_gene: TRBV20-1
d_gene: NA
CDR3nt: TGCAGTGCTAGAGCAGGGCAGGGGAGCGAAAAACTGTTTTTT
CDR3aa: CSARAGQGSEKLFF

len: 17
abundance: NA
j_gene: TRBJ1-1
v_gene: TRBV6-1
d_gene: NA
CDR3nt: TGTGCCAGCAGTGAAGGGGAACTTAGATTGAGGGGCACTGAAGCTTTCTTT
CDR3aa: CASSEGELRLRGTEAFF

len: 15
abundance: NA
j_gene: TRBJ2-1
v_gene: TRBV6-5
d_gene: NA
CDR3nt: TGTGCCAGCAGTTACAAGACAAGGAGTTACAATGAGCAGTTCTTC
CDR3aa: CASSYKTRSYNEQFF

len: 17
abundance: few
j_gene: TRBJ2-1
v_gene: TRBV28
d_gene: TRBD2
CDR3nt: TGTGCCAGCAGTTTGGCCGGACTAGCGGGGGATTACAATGAGCAGTTCTTC
CDR3aa: CASSLAGLAGDYNEQFF

len: 16
abundance: NA
j_gene: TRBJ2-6
v_gene: TRBV29-1
d_gene: TRBD1
CDR3nt: TGCAGCGCCCGGACAGGTGATTACTCTGGGGCCAACGTCCTGACTTTC
CDR3aa: CSARTGDYSGANVLTF

len: 17
abundance: few
j_gene: TRBJ2-5
v_gene: TRBV9
d_gene: NA
CDR3nt: TGTGCCAGCAGCGTAGCCCCGGGGCAGGTTGGCGGAGAGACCCAGTACTTC
CDR3aa: CASSVAPGQVGGETQYF

len: 15
abundance: NA
j_gene: TRBJ2-1
v_gene: TRBV12-3/TRBV12-4
d_gene: NA
CDR3nt: TGTGCCAGCAGCCGGACCGGGACCAATTCCTACGAGCAGTTCTTC
CDR3aa: CASSRTGTNSYEQFF

len: 14
abundance: many
j_gene: TRBJ1-5
v_gene: TRBV7-9
d_gene: TRBD1
CDR3nt: TGTGCCAGCAGTCAAGACAGGGTGGGTCAGCCCCAGCATTTT
CDR3aa: CASSQDRVGQPQHF

len: 13
abundance: NA
j_gene: TRBJ1-6
v_gene: TRBV29-1
d_gene: NA
CDR3nt: TGCAGCGTTGGTACAGGGAGTGGTTCACCCCTCCACTTT
CDR3aa: CSVGTGSGSPLHF

len: 13
abundance: NA
j_gene: TRBJ2-7
v_gene: TRBV18
d_gene: NA
CDR3nt: TGTGCCAGCTCACCACGGCGAACCTACGAGCAGTACTTC
CDR3aa: CASSPRRTYEQYF

len: 15
abundance: NA
j_gene: TRBJ2-1
v_gene: TRBV29-1
d_gene: NA
CDR3nt: TGCAGCGTTGAATCGGGGGTCGGCTCCTACAATGAGCAGTTCTTC
CDR3aa: CSVESGVGSYNEQFF

len: 10
abundance: NA
j_gene: TRBJ1-2
v_gene: TRBV2
d_gene: NA
CDR3nt: TGTGCCAGCTCGGACAGTGGCTACACCTTC
CDR3aa: CASSDSGYTF

len: 16
abundance: many
j_gene: TRBJ2-1
v_gene: TRBV4-3
d_gene: TRBD2
CDR3nt: TGCGCCAGCAGCCAGGGGGTGACTAGCGGATACAATGAGCAGTTCTTC
CDR3aa: CASSQGVTSGYNEQFF

len: 14
abundance: few
j_gene: TRBJ2-2
v_gene: TRBV7-9
d_gene: NA
CDR3nt: TGTGCCAGCAGCCTTCCGGGCGGACCCGGGGAGCTGTTTTTT
CDR3aa: CASSLPGGPGELFF

len: 15
abundance: NA
j_gene: TRBJ1-1
v_gene: TRBV5-5
d_gene: TRBD1
CDR3nt: TGTGCCAGCAGAGCCGGGACAGGGGCGAACACTGAAGCTTTCTTT
CDR3aa: CASRAGTGANTEAFF

len: 15
abundance: NA
j_gene: TRBJ2-3
v_gene: TRBV12-3/TRBV12-4
d_gene: NA
CDR3nt: TGTGCCAGCAGTCCGCCCGAAATCTACACAGATACGCAGTATTTT
CDR3aa: CASSPPEIYTDTQYF

len: 14
abundance: few
j_gene: TRBJ2-3
v_gene: TRBV12-3/TRBV12-4
d_gene: NA
CDR3nt: TGTGCCAGCAGTTTAGGCATAATCACAGATACGCAGTATTTT
CDR3aa: CASSLGIITDTQYF

len: 14
abundance: few
j_gene: TRBJ2-1
v_gene: TRBV6-2/TRBV6-3
d_gene: TRBD2
CDR3nt: TGTGCCAGCAGAAGGGCGGGAGGGGGTGATGAGCAGTTCTTC
CDR3aa: CASRRAGGGDEQFF

len: 14
abundance: NA
j_gene: TRBJ2-3
v_gene: TRBV6-5
d_gene: TRBD2
CDR3nt: TGTGCCAGCAGTGACCGACTAGCCCCAGATACGCAGTATTTT
CDR3aa: CASSDRLAPDTQYF